Described below is a single TCR beta chain sequence and its context. Trimming removed 2 bases from V and 4 bases from J, with 11 bases in between. There are 14 residues in the CDR3. The data were obtained in a study of human T cells and chemical hapten exposure. A single record per CDR3 protein comes from TCRdb applying MiXCR to the RACE reads. The repertoire consists of about 340,000 distinct CDR3 sequences, with around 7% occurring once and the leading ten covering 8% to 9%. Time point given: patch test 1, 2 weeks after DPC sensitization. Treatment meaning: therapeutic diphenylcyclopropenone sensitization with weekly scalp DPC.

The starting material was whole blood, obtained in connection with sensitization to the hapten diphenylcyclopropenone (DPC). The TCR originated in a woman aged 18-29 years with alopecia areata. Some clones in this sample may be carry-over from other donors' samples. The chain recombines TRBV12-3 or TRBV12-4 with TRBJ1-1; unclear D gene. The CDR3 region has the DNA TGTGCCAGCAGTTTATTGGCCAGGAGCACTGAAGCTTTCTTT. It translates to CASSLLARSTEAFF.